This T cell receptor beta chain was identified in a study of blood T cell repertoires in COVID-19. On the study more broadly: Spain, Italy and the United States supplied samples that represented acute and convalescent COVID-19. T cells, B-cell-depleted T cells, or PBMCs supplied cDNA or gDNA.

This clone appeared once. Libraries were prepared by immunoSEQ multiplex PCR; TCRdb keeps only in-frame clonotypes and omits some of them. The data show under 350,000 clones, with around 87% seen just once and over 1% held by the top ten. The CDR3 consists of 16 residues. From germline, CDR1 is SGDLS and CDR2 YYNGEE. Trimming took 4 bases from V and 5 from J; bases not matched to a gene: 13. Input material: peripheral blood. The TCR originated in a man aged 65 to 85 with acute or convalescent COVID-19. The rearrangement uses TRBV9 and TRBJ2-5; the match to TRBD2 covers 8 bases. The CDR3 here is CASSSPGLVIWETQYF. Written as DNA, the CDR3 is TGTGCCAGCAGCTCTCCGGGACTAGTCATTTGGGAGACCCAGTACTTC.